The clone carrying this TCR beta chain came up a few times. Its specificity is not known. The data are from a study of PD-1 blockade in classical Hodgkin lymphoma. Study-wide points: Differences between repertoires have undefined causes, possibly disease activity or prior therapy. Newly diagnosed patients had diversity similar to the baseline diversity of complete responders. Baseline TCR diversity was reportedly lower in newly diagnosed patients than healthy donors.

Here immunoSEQ multiplex PCR was the method, and the copy in TCRdb shows in-frame clones only, minus some. The sample holds 2,800 or so clones; 55% to 75% are singletons and the top ten take roughly 9.8%. Relapses following autologous stem cell transplantation were seen in all patients, with brentuximab vedotin exposure varying. Magnetic negative selection isolated CD8+ T cells from thawed PBMCs. Looked up from germline, CDR1 is SGHAT and CDR2 is FQNNGV. The CDR3 covers 14 residues. V dropped 5 bases and J dropped 4 bases, with 14 bases sitting between them. The clonotype originates from a human donor with classical Hodgkin lymphoma. The rearrangement links TRBV11-2 to TRBJ1-2, with D perhaps matching TRBD1 (5 bases). Sequencing used CD8+ T cells from blood, obtained at baseline. The DNA for the CDR3 is TGTGCCAGCAGCCCCAGGCCAGGGCGCTATGGCTACACCTTC. Protein sequence: CASSPRPGRYGYTF.